The 21 T cell receptor beta chains in this list originate from one sample, sequenced in a study of shared clonotypes between healthy human individuals. The repertoire was sequenced with immunoSEQ multiplex PCR; TCRdb's copy has only in-frame clones and lacks some. The data contain about 490,000 clones, roughly four fifths of them seen just once; the ten biggest clones take up about an eighth. The source material was PBMCs. These receptors all stem from a woman aged 40-49 years in good health. Some clones in this sample may be carry-over from other donors' samples.

The chain carries TRBV4-1 and TRBJ2-7, with a possible D match to TRBD1 (6 bases). The CDR3 length is 13 residues. CDR1 is MGHRA and CDR2 is YSYEKL in the germline V gene. V was cut by 3 bases and J by 6 bases, with 12 bases left in between. CDR3 residues: CASSQDSVGEQYF. CDR3 sequence (DNA): TGCGCCAGCAGCCAGGACAGTGTGGGCGAGCAGTACTTC.

The genes are TRBV12-1 and TRBJ2-3; whether TRBD2, the table's D call, matches the DNA was not checked. TRBV12-1 is a pseudogene segment. CDR3 length equals 15 residues. CDR3 amino acids: CASSLGTSGTDTQYF. CDR3 bases: TGTGCCAGCAGCCTCGGGACTAGCGGCACAGATACGCAGTATTTT.

This clone has a handful of counts. J is TRBJ1-5 and V is TRBV6-1; D is unresolved. CDR1 and CDR2 from the germline V gene are MNHNS and SASEGT. The CDR3 covers 13 residues. Trimming removed 1 base at V and 3 bases at J, with 4 bases between. CDR3 residues: CASSEVINQPQHF. Written as DNA, the CDR3 is TGTGCCAGCAGTGAAGTGATCAATCAGCCCCAGCATTTT.

This clone has only a few counts. V and J are TRBV4-2 and TRBJ1-6, with D uncertain. The germline gives CDR1 LGHNA, CDR2 YNFKEQ. The CDR3 totals 15 residues. V lost 0 bases, J lost 8 bases, and 11 bases lay in between. The CDR3 protein is CASSQDQQSDSPLHF. The CDR3 nucleotides read TGTGCCAGCAGCCAAGATCAGCAGTCGGATTCACCCCTCCACTTT.

The chain uses TRBV28 and TRBJ2-7, with 8 nucleotides matching TRBD1. This CDR3 contains 13 residues. Germline loops: CDR1 MDHEN, CDR2 SYDVKM. Unmatched junction bases numbered 8, after V lost 6 bases and J lost 7 bases. CDR3 coding DNA: TGTGCCAGCAGCCTGGGACAGGACTATGAGCAGTACTTC. This gives the protein CASSLGQDYEQYF. Full variable domain (outside the CDR3, taken from reference TRBV28 and TRBJ2-7): DVKVTQSSRYLVKRTGEKVFLECVQDMDHENMFWYRQDPGLGLRLIYFSYDVKMKEKGDIPEGYSVSREKKERFSLILESASTNQTSMYLCASSLGQDYEQYFGPGTRLTVT.

The V call is TRBV18, the J call TRBJ1-1; TRBD1 agrees at 8 bases. The trim removed 3 bases at V and 3 bases at J, leaving 3 bases unmatched. The CDR3 has 14 amino acids. The germline CDR1 and CDR2 sequences are KGHSH and LQKENI. This chain's CDR3 is CASSPATGDTEAFF. The CDR3 region has the DNA TGTGCCAGCTCACCGGCGACAGGGGACACTGAAGCTTTCTTT.

The CDR3 DNA is TGCAGCGTGGGACGGTGGAACACTGAAGCTTTCTTT. Its translation is CSVGRWNTEAFF. The gene calls are TRBV29-1 and TRBJ1-1, with a possible D match to TRBD1 (5 bases). This CDR3 has 12 amino acids. V lost 6 bases and J 1 base, leaving 9 bases between the germline ends. Per the germline V gene, CDR1 is SQVTM and CDR2 is ANQGSEA.

This sequence joins TRBV4-1 and TRBJ1-5, with D possibly TRBD1 on 5 matching bases. The CDR3 loop spans 18 amino acids. Trimming removed 0 bases at V and 2 bases at J, with 17 bases between. Germline lookup yields CDR1 MGHRA and CDR2 YSYEKL. In DNA, the CDR3 is TGCGCCAGCAGCCAAGATCTGGCAGGGACGGGGGGCAATCAGCCCCAGCATTTT. It encodes CASSQDLAGTGGNQPQHF.

The chain joins TRBV7-3 to TRBJ2-1; 8 nucleotides match TRBD2. CDR1 and CDR2 (germline): SGHTA, FQGTGA. The V segment lost 5 bases and the J segment 0 bases; nucleotides outside the gene matches: 9. The CDR3 has 17 amino acids. As DNA, the CDR3 is TGTGCCAGCAGCAAACTGTTCAGCGGGAGCTCCTACAATGAGCAGTTCTTC. It translates to CASSKLFSGSSYNEQFF.

The chain employs TRBV2 and TRBJ1-4; D call uncertain. V was pared by 4 bases and J by 5 bases, with 8 bases between. CDR1 is SNHLY, CDR2 FYNNEI, per germline. The CDR3 runs to 13 residues. CDR3 amino acids: CASSVFRNEKLFF. CDR3 in DNA: TGTGCCAGCAGTGTTTTTAGAAATGAAAAACTGTTTTTT.

V is TRBV5-1 and J is TRBJ2-5; D not certain. Germline V gene data show CDR1 as SGHRS and CDR2 as YFSETQ. The CDR3 has 14 amino acids. V dropped 4 bases and J dropped 1 base, with 11 bases sitting between them. The DNA for the CDR3 is TGCGCCAGCAGCCCCGCCGGAACCCAAGAGACCCAGTACTTC. Translated: CASSPAGTQETQYF.

V is TRBV5-1 and J is TRBJ1-4; D possibly corresponds to TRBD1 (6 bases). Per germline, CDR1 SGHRS and CDR2 YFSETQ. Trimming removed 4 bases from V and 1 base from J, with 14 bases in between. CDR3 length equals 16 residues. CDR3 region: CASSPRPGVTNEKLFF. The CDR3 DNA sequence: TGCGCCAGCAGCCCCCGCCCAGGGGTAACTAATGAAAAACTGTTTTTT.

The genes are TRBV29-1 and TRBJ2-1, with D possibly being TRBD2 (5 bases). CDR1 and CDR2 from the germline V gene are SQVTM and ANQGSEA. CDR3 size: 11 residues. The V end lost 7 bases, the J end lost 9 bases, and 13 bases lay between the germline ends. As DNA, the CDR3 is TGCAGCGCCCAAACTAGTTTTGAGCAGTTCTTC. Protein: CSAQTSFEQFF.

The chain combines TRBV28 with TRBJ2-7; TRBD1 matches 9 bases. V shed 5 bases and J 3 bases; nucleotides not matched to a gene: 5. The CDR3 sequence is 14 residues long. Germline CDR1 and CDR2: MDHEN and SYDVKM. CDR3 nucleotides: TGTGCCAGCAGTATCACAGGGGGCTTCTACGAGCAGTACTTC. Amino acids: CASSITGGFYEQYF.

This chain uses TRBV14 with TRBJ1-1, with D possibly matching TRBD1 (6 bases). CDR3 length: 17 amino acids. Germline loops: CDR1 SGHDN, CDR2 FVKESK. V lost 2 bases to trimming and J lost 5 bases, with 21 bases between them. CDR3 DNA sequence: TGTGCCAGCAGCCAACACGTTGGGACAACGGTAATGACTGAAGCTTTCTTT. Protein sequence: CASSQHVGTTVMTEAFF. Full variable domain (rest looked up from reference TRBV14 and TRBJ1-1): EAGVTQFPSHSVIEKGQTVTLRCDPISGHDNLYWYRRVMGKEIKFLLHFVKESKQDESGMPNNRFLAERTGGTYSTLKVQPAELEDSGVYFCASSQHVGTTVMTEAFFGQGTRLTVV.

The chain carries TRBV11-2 and TRBJ2-3; 8 bases fit TRBD1. The germline gives CDR1 SGHAT, CDR2 FQNNGV. V dropped 3 bases and J dropped 0; count of bases not matched to a gene: 5. The CDR3 loop spans 16 amino acids. CDR3 region: CASSFSGGRSTDTQYF. The CDR3 DNA reads as TGTGCCAGCAGCTTCTCAGGGGGCCGCAGCACAGATACGCAGTATTTT.

Notes on this clone: Sequence at one end of the junction differs from germline and may be a read error. V and J are TRBV5-4 and TRBJ2-6; no reliable D call. Germline V gene data show CDR1 as SGHNT and CDR2 as YYREEE (reference sequence). This CDR3 is built from 15 residues. CDR3 in amino acids: CASSRPGSRANVLTF. The CDR3 DNA reads TGTGCCAGCAGCCGGCCGGGCTCTAGGGCCAACGTCCTGACTTTC.

This chain joins TRBV30 and TRBJ2-2; 8 bases match TRBD2. The CDR3 sequence is 15 residues long. J gave up 3 bases and V 0 bases, and 3 bases lay outside the gene matches. Germline V gives CDR1 GTSNPN, CDR2 SVGIG (reference sequence). The CDR3 nucleotides are TGTGCCTGGAGTGTACTCGGGAGGGACACCGGGGAGCTGTTTTTT. It is translated as CAWSVLGRDTGELFF.

V and J are TRBV20-1 and TRBJ2-7; D might be TRBD2 (5 bases). Germline V CDR1 and CDR2: DFQATT, SNEGSKA (reference sequence). The CDR3 extends over 11 amino acids. This CDR3 reads CSRAKGAEQYF. As DNA, the CDR3 is TGCTCGCGGGCGAAGGGTGCCGAGCAGTACTTC.

The chain carries TRBV6-1 and TRBJ1-3, with D maybe TRBD1 (5 bases). V was clipped by 5 bases and J by 3 bases, with 11 bases between them. The germline V gene encodes CDR1 MNHNS and CDR2 SASEGT. The CDR3 is 14 amino acids. CDR3: CASSLGGNGNTIYF. DNA of the CDR3: TGTGCCAGCAGTTTGGGGGGGAATGGAAACACCATATATTTT.

The rearrangement links TRBV28 to TRBJ2-3; D is possibly TRBD2 (6 bases). Between the trimmed V and J ends, which lost 4 bases and 0 bases, there was a span of 14 bases. Germline CDR1 is MDHEN and CDR2 is SYDVKM. The CDR3 spans 16 residues. CDR3 region: CASSSALAESTDTQYF. DNA for the CDR3: TGTGCCAGCAGTTCAGCGTTAGCGGAGAGCACAGATACGCAGTATTTT.